This entry concerns a single T cell receptor beta chain. In the authors' methods: Reference gene primer amplification in the assay estimated nucleated cell counts. Clones were read by immunoSEQ multiplex PCR, and TCRdb kept only the in-frame ones, dropping some. For V, J and clone size, that table is used; D and trimming come from the DNA. Of 90,000 to 100,000 clones in the sample, 82% are singletons; the top ten hold under 20%. The sample originates from a study of blood T cell repertoires in COVID-19. For the study at large: There were acute and convalescent COVID-19 samples, and they came from the United States, Italy and Spain. From T cells, B-cell-depleted T cells, or PBMCs came the material, which was cDNA or gDNA.

The origin of this receptor is a man of 80 years or more with acute or convalescent COVID-19. Sample: peripheral blood.

CDR3 bases: TGTGCCAGCAGCTTAGATCCATCGGCGGCAGATACGCAGTATTTT. This gives the protein CASSLDPSAADTQYF. The chain has TRBV7-9 and TRBJ2-3; D not resolved. The CDR3 spans 15 residues. Germline CDR1 is SEHNR and CDR2 is FQNEAQ (reference sequence). V was pared by 1 base and J by 4 bases, with 12 bases between.